The following is a T cell receptor (beta chain) sequence with its context. Its specificity is not known. The V gene's germline CDR1 is LNHNV and CDR2 YYDKDF (reference sequence). The CDR3 spans 14 residues. With 5 bases removed from V and 5 bases from J, the gap between germline ends came to 15 bases. The sample comes from a study of cytomegalovirus exposure and HLA in healthy donors. Overall study context: Caucasian-associated ancestry cluster membership applied to about 83% of around 400 genotyped donors. Findings and limits, study-wide: In a later analysis, several top co-occurrence clusters appeared linked to parvovirus B19, influenza, CMV and Epstein-Barr virus. Prior analysis indicated that the majority of TCR beta V segments exhibited productivity approximately 87% or approximately 30% of the time.

Primers for the PCR totalled 60 Vbeta and 13 Jbeta. Only in-frame clones appear in the TCRdb table, and some are missing; sequencing was by immunoSEQ multiplex PCR. The sample has about 180,000 clones, approximately 79% seen once. The V gene is TRBV15, the J gene TRBJ2-5; possibly TRBD1 for D (6 bases). The specimen sequenced was PBMCs. The origin of this receptor is a woman aged 40-49 years in good health and CMV-seronegative. In nucleotides, the CDR3 is TGTGCCACCAGCGGATACAGGGAAGGTGAGACCCAGTACTTC. Protein sequence: CATSGYREGETQYF.